Shown below are 8 T cell receptor beta chains from a single sample sequenced in a study of identical twins (dated by TCRdb to 2015 to 2016). To prepare the library, 5' RACE was applied. Sequenced using an Illumina HiSeq 2000. TCRdb cleaned the public reads at Q25 with fastp, built clones with MiXCR and kept in-frame beta chains. Under each unique CDR3 protein, matching rows form one entry showing the most common genes and DNA. The sample profile shows approximately 470,000 distinct CDR3 sequences; about 14% of them were found once. The ten largest clonotypes hold about 0.52% of the sample. The same sample was also studied in work on yellow fever vaccine responses in identical twins.

The sequenced sample consisted of CD4+ T cells sorted from blood. The receptors here all came from a woman aged 18-29 years in good health.

This clonotype was seen ten or more times. The rearrangement links TRBV29-1 to TRBJ2-1, with TRBD2 matching 10 bases. Germline CDR1 is SQVTM and CDR2 is ANQGSEA. The ends lost 7 bases at V and 4 bases at J; junction bases unmatched: 13. The CDR3 totals 16 residues. The CDR3 protein is CSAPLVAGGTYNEQFF. CDR3 nucleotide sequence: TGCAGCGCCCCCCTGGTAGCGGGAGGTACATACAATGAGCAGTTCTTC.

In its sample, this clonotype was seen a few times. As DNA, the CDR3 is TGCGCCAGCAGCTTGGGGGGGGCCGAATCGGATACGCAGTATTTT. As protein: CASSLGGAESDTQYF. V gene TRBV5-1 combines with J gene TRBJ2-3; TRBD1 or TRBD2 may be the D gene (6 bases each). Per the germline V gene, CDR1 is SGHRS and CDR2 is YFSETQ. Trimming removed 0 bases from V and 6 bases from J, with 14 bases in between. The length of the CDR3 is 15 residues.

This clonotype was detected a few times. The chain combines TRBV6-4 with TRBJ2-2, with a tentative D call TRBD2 (6 bases). The CDR3 is made up of 14 amino acids. Trimming shortened V by 7 bases and J by 4 bases, and 13 bases separated the two germline ends. The germline gives CDR1 MRHNA, CDR2 SNTAGT. The CDR3 DNA reads TGTGCCAGCAATCGGGGAGGAGGCACCGGGGAGCTGTTTTTT. Encoded protein: CASNRGGGTGELFF.

This clonotype has more than one count but fewer than ten. The CDR3: CASSTPERGADTQYF. The CDR3 DNA follows: TGTGCCAGCAGCACGCCAGAACGGGGGGCAGATACGCAGTATTTT. This chain joins TRBV7-2 and TRBJ2-3; 7 bases map to TRBD2. Germline trimming cut 5 bases from V and 4 bases from J; bases unmatched to any gene: 9. CDR1 and CDR2 (germline): SGHTA, FQGNSA. The CDR3 spans 15 residues.

A few counts support this clonotype. The chain has TRBV7-2 and TRBJ2-1; 10 nucleotides match TRBD2. This CDR3 has 17 residues. Trimming took 2 bases from V and 5 from J; bases not matched to a gene: 9. Germline V gene data show CDR1 as SGHTA and CDR2 as FQGNSA. DNA of the CDR3: TGTGCCAGCAGCTTAAGGCTAGCGGGAGTCTTGGACAATGAGCAGTTCTTC. Translated, it gives CASSLRLAGVLDNEQFF. Looking up the rest from reference TRBV7-2 and TRBJ2-1 gives the full variable domain: GAGVSQSPSNKVTEKGKDVELRCDPISGHTALYWYRQSLGQGLEFLIYFQGNSAPDKSGLPSDRFSAERTGGSVSTLTIQRTQQEDSAVYLCASSLRLAGVLDNEQFFGPGTRLTVL.

This clonotype came up a few times. J is TRBJ2-7 and V is TRBV6-1, with TRBD1 matching over 8 bases. The CDR3 is 14 amino acids. The germline V gene has CDR1 MNHNS and CDR2 SASEGT. Trimming cost V 10 bases and J 3 bases; bases outside gene matches: 11. The CDR3 is CATSGQAQFYEQYF. CDR3 nucleotide sequence: TGTGCCACCTCGGGACAGGCACAATTCTACGAGCAGTACTTC.

The chain links TRBV2 to TRBJ2-7, with D uncertain. Germline V gives CDR1 SNHLY, CDR2 FYNNEI. CDR3 length: 16 amino acids. Trimming cost V 7 bases and J 2 bases, with 21 bases left between them. In DNA form, the CDR3 reads TGTGCCAGCACAATCCTAGGGAAAACTATGGCCTACGAGCAGTACTTC. Protein sequence: CASTILGKTMAYEQYF.

This clonotype was picked up a small number of times. The gene calls are TRBV28 and TRBJ2-5; 7 bases line up with TRBD2. V lost 8 bases, J lost 3 bases, and 6 bases stayed unmatched. Germline assignment: CDR1 MDHEN and CDR2 SYDVKM. This CDR3 comprises 13 residues. The CDR3 DNA is TGTGCCAGCCGTAGGGCGGGAGAAGAGACCCAGTACTTC. Translation gives CASRRAGEETQYF. Full variable domain (outside the CDR3, taken from reference TRBV28 and TRBJ2-5): DVKVTQSSRYLVKRTGEKVFLECVQDMDHENMFWYRQDPGLGLRLIYFSYDVKMKEKGDIPEGYSVSREKKERFSLILESASTNQTSMYLCASRRAGEETQYFGPGTRLLVL.